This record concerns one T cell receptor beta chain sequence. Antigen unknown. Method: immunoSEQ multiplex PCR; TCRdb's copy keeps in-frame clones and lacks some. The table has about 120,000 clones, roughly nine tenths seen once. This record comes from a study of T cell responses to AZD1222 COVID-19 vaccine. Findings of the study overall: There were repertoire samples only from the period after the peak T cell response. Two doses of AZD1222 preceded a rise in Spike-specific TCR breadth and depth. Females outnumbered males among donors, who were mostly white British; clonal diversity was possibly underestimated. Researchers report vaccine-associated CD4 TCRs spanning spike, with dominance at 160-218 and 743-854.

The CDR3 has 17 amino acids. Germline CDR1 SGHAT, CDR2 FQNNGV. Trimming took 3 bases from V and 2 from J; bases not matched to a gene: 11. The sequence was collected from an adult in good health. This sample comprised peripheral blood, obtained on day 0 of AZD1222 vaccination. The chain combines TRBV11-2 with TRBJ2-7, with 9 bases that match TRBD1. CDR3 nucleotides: TGTGCCAGCAGCTTTACGTCACAGGGGGCGCGCCCCTACGAGCAGTACTTC. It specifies CASSFTSQGARPYEQYF. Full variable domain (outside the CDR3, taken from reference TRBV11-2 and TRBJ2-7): EAGVAQSPRYKIIEKRQSVAFWCNPISGHATLYWYQQILGQGPKLLIQFQNNGVVDDSQLPKDRFSAERLKGVDSTLKIQPAKLEDSAVYLCASSFTSQGARPYEQYFGPGTRLTVT.